The T cell receptor (beta chain) described here comes from a study of regulatory T cells in long-lasting Graves disease. The sample's time point: persistent/refractory GD, antithyroid drugs over 5 years with positive TRAb. Preparation of the TCR library used RNA extracted from PBMCs. Findings and limits, study-wide: Persistent cases favored TRBV28, TRBJ1-2 and TRBJ2-5.

Germline trimming cut 4 bases from V and 0 bases from J; bases unmatched to any gene: 5. CDR3 length: 15 residues. Germline-derived CDR1 and CDR2 are MGHRA and YSYEKL. The sample holds a few counts of this clonotype. Its specificity is unknown. In building TCR beta libraries, iRepertoire HTBI primers were used together with Arm-PCR of CDR3 regions. TCRdb itself ran the multiplex PCR reads through MiXCR, one entry per CDR3 protein. The sample consists of some 450,000 distinct CDR3 sequences, 23% of them appearing once. This receptor was identified in a female donor with Graves disease. The chain joins TRBV4-1 to TRBJ1-2, with 7 nucleotides matching TRBD1. The sample consisted of peripheral blood mononuclear cells (PBMCs), taken when the disease was refractory, from a patient treated with antithyroid drugs. Here the CDR3 reads CASSPTGRTNYGYTF. The CDR3 DNA follows: TGCGCCAGCAGCCCGACAGGGAGGACTAACTATGGCTACACCTTC.